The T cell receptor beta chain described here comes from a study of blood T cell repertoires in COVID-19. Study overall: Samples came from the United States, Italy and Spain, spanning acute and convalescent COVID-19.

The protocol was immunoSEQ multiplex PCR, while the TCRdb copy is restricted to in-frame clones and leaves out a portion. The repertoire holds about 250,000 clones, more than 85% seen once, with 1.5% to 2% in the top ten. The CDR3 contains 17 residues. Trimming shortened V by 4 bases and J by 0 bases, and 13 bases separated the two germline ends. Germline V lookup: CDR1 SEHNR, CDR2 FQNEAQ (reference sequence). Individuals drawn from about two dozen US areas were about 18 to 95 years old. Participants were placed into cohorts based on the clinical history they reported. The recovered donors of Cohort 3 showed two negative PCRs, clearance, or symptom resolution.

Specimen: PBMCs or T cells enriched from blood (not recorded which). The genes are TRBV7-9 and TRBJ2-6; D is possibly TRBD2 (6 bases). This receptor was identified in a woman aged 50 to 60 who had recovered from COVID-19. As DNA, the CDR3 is TGTGCCAGCAGCTCATTACGGGGAGGCTCTGGGGCCAACGTCCTGACTTTC. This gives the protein CASSSLRGGSGANVLTF.